This T cell receptor beta chain was recorded in a study of shared clonotypes between healthy human individuals. Every donor, a Caucasian adult, lived in Nashville, Tennessee. The investigators split CD4+ cells into a CD45RA+ naive subset and a CD45RA-negative memory subset. CDR1 is SEHNR, CDR2 FQNEAQ, per germline (reference sequence). V was cut by 5 bases and J by 6 bases, with 16 bases left in between. This CDR3 comprises 15 residues. TCRdb keeps only in-frame clones here, not all; method: immunoSEQ multiplex PCR. The sample shows about 960,000 clones, about 80% of them seen only once. The genes are TRBV7-9 and TRBJ2-2; D remains ambiguous. Sequenced sample: memory CD4+ T cells sorted from blood. Subset noted: CD45RA-negative fraction. The clonotype comes from a man aged 18 to 29 in good health. CDR3 in amino acids: CASSPPSGSPGELFF. CDR3 nucleotide sequence: TGTGCCAGCAGCCCTCCCTCTGGGTCCCCCGGGGAGCTGTTTTTT.